The 31 T cell receptor beta chains below were found in one sample sequenced in a study of T cell responses to AZD1222 COVID-19 vaccine. The table came from immunoSEQ multiplex PCR; TCRdb's copy has only in-frame clones and leaves some out. The sample includes 100,000 to 150,000 clones, 75% to 95% of them seen just once. Sample: peripheral blood, taken on day 0 of AZD1222 vaccination. These receptors were taken from an adult in good health.

V and J are TRBV11-2 and TRBJ1-2; 7 bases map to TRBD1. The germline V gene has CDR1 SGHAT and CDR2 FQNNGV. CDR3 length: 13 residues. Unmatched junction bases numbered 5, after V lost 2 bases and J lost 8 bases. This CDR3 reads CASSLQGVEGYTF. The CDR3 DNA reads as TGTGCCAGCAGCTTACAGGGGGTGGAGGGCTACACCTTC. Full variable domain (missing parts from reference TRBV11-2 and TRBJ1-2): EAGVAQSPRYKIIEKRQSVAFWCNPISGHATLYWYQQILGQGPKLLIQFQNNGVVDDSQLPKDRFSAERLKGVDSTLKIQPAKLEDSAVYLCASSLQGVEGYTFGSGTRLTVV.

The genes are TRBV5-1 and TRBJ1-1; D is possibly TRBD1 (6 bases). CDR3 length: 14 amino acids. Trimming took 4 bases from V and 6 from J, leaving 16 bases between them. Germline CDR1 reads SGHRS; CDR2 reads YFSETQ. CDR3 region: CASSLDQGFSEAFF. For the CDR3, the DNA is TGCGCCAGCAGCCTGGATCAGGGGTTCTCTGAAGCTTTCTTT.

The chain combines TRBV14 with TRBJ2-5; tentative D call: TRBD2 (5 bases). The CDR3 is 15 residues long. Germline loops: CDR1 SGHDN, CDR2 FVKESK. With 0 bases removed from V and 5 bases from J, the gap between germline ends came to 13 bases. CDR3 coding DNA: TGTGCCAGCAGCCAAGACGGATTAAGGAGGGAGACCCAGTACTTC. This encodes CASSQDGLRRETQYF.

The genes are TRBV18 and TRBJ1-3; D call uncertain. The CDR3 runs 14 residues. V was clipped by 2 bases and J by 4 bases, with 9 bases between them. Germline loops: CDR1 KGHSH, CDR2 LQKENI. The DNA of the CDR3 is TGTGCCAGCTCACCAGTCGCTAGCGGAAACACCATATATTTT. Its protein is CASSPVASGNTIYF.

The chain combines TRBV28 with TRBJ1-3; D is unresolved. Germline CDR1 is MDHEN and CDR2 is SYDVKM. Trimming stripped 8 bases from V and 6 bases from J, with 17 bases between. The CDR3 length is 14 residues. CDR3 coding DNA: TGTGCCAGCGGGGAGCGGATAAGGCTAAACACCATATATTTT. The encoded protein is CASGERIRLNTIYF.

This clone has a single count. The rearrangement joins TRBV19 to TRBJ2-7; maybe TRBD2 (6 bases). This CDR3 region has 13 residues. The V end was cut by 4 bases, the J end by 7 bases, with 14 bases between. Germline V gene sequence: CDR1 LNHDA, CDR2 SQIVND (reference sequence). DNA for the CDR3: TGTGCCAGTAGTAGGGACTCCCACAGAGAGCAGTACTTC. Its protein is CASSRDSHREQYF. The full variable domain, with the rest looked up from reference TRBV19 and TRBJ2-7, is DGGITQSPKYLFRKEGQNVTLSCEQNLNHDAMYWYRQDPGQGLRLIYYSQIVNDFQKGDIAEGYSVSREKKESFPLTVTSAQKNPTAFYLCASSRDSHREQYFGPGTRLTVT.

CDR3 bases: TGTGCCAGCAGTATTATGGAGGGGGCGCACGGCTACACCTTC. It specifies CASSIMEGAHGYTF. The chain couples TRBV6-5 to TRBJ1-2, with 7 bases matching TRBD1. CDR3 length: 14 amino acids. With V trimmed by 5 bases and J by 8 bases, 11 bases remained unmatched. From germline, CDR1 is MNHEY and CDR2 SVGAGI.

V and J are TRBV10-3 and TRBJ1-2; 9 nucleotides align to TRBD1. Germline V gene data show CDR1 as ENHRY and CDR2 as SYGVKD. V lost 0 bases to trimming and J lost 8 bases; unmatched junction nucleotides: 7. CDR3 length: 15 amino acids. CDR3 sequence: CAISESWGTGNGYTF. The CDR3 coding sequence is TGTGCCATCAGTGAGTCCTGGGGGACAGGGAACGGCTACACCTTC.

This clone turned up a few times. The rearrangement uses TRBV28 and TRBJ2-7; D gene uncertain. Germline assignment: CDR1 MDHEN and CDR2 SYDVKM. The CDR3 totals 17 residues. V was clipped by 3 bases and J by 0 bases, with 18 bases between them. The CDR3 nucleotides are TGTGCCAGCAGTTTGTCTCTACTTGGCGCCAGCTCCTACGAGCAGTACTTC. Encoded protein: CASSLSLLGASSYEQYF.

The chain uses TRBV29-1 and TRBJ1-4; D might be TRBD1 (6 bases). Trimming cost V 5 bases and J 7 bases, with 17 bases left between them. Germline lookup yields CDR1 SQVTM and CDR2 ANQGSEA. CDR3 size: 14 residues. The CDR3 loop is CSVSGGQKGEKLFF. In DNA form, the CDR3 reads TGCAGCGTTTCGGGGGGACAAAAGGGTGAAAAACTGTTTTTT.

The rearrangement uses TRBV19 and TRBJ1-4; TRBD1 matches 7 bases. The germline gives CDR1 LNHDA, CDR2 SQIVND (reference sequence). With 9 bases clipped from V and 1 base from J, the junction kept 8 bases outside the gene matches. The CDR3 has 15 residues. The CDR3 spells CARTGRIVTNEKLFF. CDR3 bases: TGTGCCAGGACAGGGAGGATAGTAACTAATGAAAAACTGTTTTTT.

The V and J genes are TRBV6-5 and TRBJ1-3; D remains unclear. V gave up 7 bases and J gave up 4 bases, with 8 bases separating them. From germline, CDR1 is MNHEY and CDR2 SVGAGI. The CDR3 extends over 12 amino acids. The CDR3 is CASKGYGNTIYF. CDR3 nucleotides: TGTGCCAGCAAAGGGTACGGAAACACCATATATTTT.

V is TRBV5-6 and J is TRBJ2-1; D call uncertain. Germline assignment: CDR1 SGHDT and CDR2 YYEEEE. The CDR3 sequence is 13 residues long. V dropped 3 bases and J dropped 15 bases, with 19 bases sitting between them. DNA of the CDR3: TGTGCCAGCAGCTCCCCCCCGCTGGCAGATCCGTTCTTC. Protein: CASSSPPLADPFF.

CDR3 protein: CASSEVFGSNTEAFF. The CDR3 region has the DNA TGTGCCAGCAGTGAAGTCTTTGGGTCGAACACTGAAGCTTTCTTT. This chain joins TRBV2 and TRBJ1-1; D unclear. CDR3 length: 15 residues. Germline V gene lookup returns CDR1 SNHLY and CDR2 FYNNEI. Deletions cut 1 base from V and 1 base from J, with 10 bases between.

The chain recombines TRBV10-3 with TRBJ1-1, with D perhaps TRBD1 (6 bases). Germline V lookup: CDR1 ENHRY, CDR2 SYGVKD. The CDR3 consists of 14 residues. V was clipped by 6 bases and J by 1 base, with 12 bases between them. CDR3 DNA sequence: TGTGCCATCAGGGAGGGACATGGGAACACTGAAGCTTTCTTT. It codes for CAIREGHGNTEAFF.

The chain uses TRBV2 and TRBJ2-2; no reliable D call. Trimming cost V 2 bases and J 3 bases, with 10 bases left between them. The V gene's germline CDR1 is SNHLY and CDR2 FYNNEI. The CDR3 is made up of 15 amino acids. The CDR3 spells CASSEWLQDTGELFF. CDR3 in DNA: TGTGCCAGCAGTGAATGGCTCCAGGACACCGGGGAGCTGTTTTTT.

V usage is TRBV5-7 and J usage is TRBJ2-2; weak D call: TRBD2 (5 bases). TRBV5-7 is noted as an ORF with a role that remains uncertain. The CDR3 is 12 amino acids. V lost 7 bases to trimming and J lost 7 bases, with 11 bases between them. The CDR3 nucleotides are TGTGCCAGCGCGAGGGCCGGCGGGGAGCTGTTTTTT. It specifies CASARAGGELFF.

This clone showed up just once. Here the CDR3 DNA reads TGTGCCAGCAGCTTAGGAAGACTAGTAAGCGGGACAGATACGCAGTATTTT. It encodes CASSLGRLVSGTDTQYF. This rearrangement joins TRBV7-8 to TRBJ2-3, with a weak D call TRBD2 (6 bases). Germline CDR1 SGHVS, CDR2 FQNEAQ. V shed 1 base and J shed 3 bases, with 17 bases lying between them. The CDR3 spans 17 residues.

This rearrangement joins TRBV10-3 to TRBJ1-5; no firm D call. Trimming shortened V by 6 bases and J by 5 bases, and 11 bases separated the two germline ends. Germline V lookup: CDR1 ENHRY, CDR2 SYGVKD. This CDR3 has 13 residues. Here the CDR3 DNA reads TGTGCCATCAGGGGTCACGTCGATCAGCCCCAGCATTTT. Translation: CAIRGHVDQPQHF.

This clone was seen just once. This chain connects TRBV4-2 to TRBJ1-6; unclear D gene. Trimming cost V 3 bases and J 13 bases, with 22 bases left between them. The germline V gene has CDR1 LGHNA and CDR2 YNFKEQ. CDR3 length equals 16 residues. CDR3 bases: TGTGCCAGCAGCCAGGAGGTCGGGGTAGAGTTTCACCCCCTCCACTTT. Residues: CASSQEVGVEFHPLHF.

The CDR3 DNA follows: TGTGCCAGCAGCTGGGCTAGCGGGGGCACCTACGAGCAGTACTTC. Amino acids: CASSWASGGTYEQYF. V is TRBV7-8 and J is TRBJ2-7; 10 bases map to TRBD2. Per the germline V gene, CDR1 is SGHVS and CDR2 is FQNEAQ. The CDR3 runs to 15 residues. V was pared by 4 bases and J by 2 bases, with 5 bases of the junction left unmatched.

The CDR3 loop is CASSQPTSGGGNEQFF. CDR3 sequence (DNA): TGCGCCAGCAGCCAACCGACTAGCGGGGGGGGGAATGAGCAGTTCTTC. V usage is TRBV4-1 and J usage is TRBJ2-1; TRBD2 aligns across 14 bases. The germline V gene has CDR1 MGHRA and CDR2 YSYEKL. The ends lost 2 bases at V and 7 bases at J; junction bases unmatched: 4. The CDR3 loop spans 16 amino acids.

This sequence joins TRBV11-3 and TRBJ2-3; D is unclear. The V end was cut by 0 bases, the J end by 0 bases, with 4 bases between. The germline V gene has CDR1 SGHNT and CDR2 YENEEA. This CDR3 is 14 amino acids long. CDR3 nucleotides: TGTGCCAGCAGCTTAGATCCAAGCACAGATACGCAGTATTTT. Protein: CASSLDPSTDTQYF.

The chain recombines TRBV7-9 with TRBJ1-3; D uncertain. CDR1 is SEHNR and CDR2 is FQNEAQ in the germline V gene (reference sequence). V lost 1 base to trimming and J lost 0 bases, with 7 bases between them. The CDR3 has 15 residues. CDR3 bases: TGTGCCAGCAGCTTAGGGCACCTCTCTGGAAACACCATATATTTT. It is translated as CASSLGHLSGNTIYF.

The V call is TRBV3-1 (or the pseudogene TRBV3-2), the J call TRBJ1-6; TRBD1 is a possible D gene (6 bases). Germline loops: CDR1 LGHDT, CDR2 YNNKEL (reference sequence). The V end lost 2 bases, the J end lost 9 bases, and 14 bases lay between the germline ends. This CDR3 is built from 15 residues. In nucleotides, the CDR3 is TGTGCCAGCAGCCAATTTGGACCAGGGGTTTCACCCCTCCACTTT. Its protein is CASSQFGPGVSPLHF.

The gene calls are TRBV5-6 and TRBJ2-7; D is unresolved. The CDR3 sequence is 14 residues long. Germline CDR1 and CDR2: SGHDT and YYEEEE. Trimming took off 4 bases at V and 2 bases at J, with 13 bases between the two ends. The CDR3 nucleotides read TGTGCCAGCAGCCCCGGACCAAGCGCCTACGAGCAGTACTTC. Translated, it gives CASSPGPSAYEQYF.

The rearrangement joins TRBV5-5 to TRBJ1-5; D remains ambiguous. V lost 2 bases to trimming and J lost 3 bases, with 12 bases between them. Germline V gene sequence: CDR1 SGHKS, CDR2 YYEKEE (reference sequence). The CDR3 sequence is 15 residues long. The CDR3 DNA is TGTGCCAGCAGCTTAGGTCGGCAGTTCAATCAGCCCCAGCATTTT. Translated: CASSLGRQFNQPQHF. Together with reference TRBV5-5 and TRBJ1-5, the CDR3 gives the full variable domain: DAGVTQSPTHLIKTRGQQVTLRCSPISGHKSVSWYQQVLGQGPQFIFQYYEKEERGRGNFPDRFSARQFPNYSSELNVNALLLGDSALYLCASSLGRQFNQPQHFGDGTRLSIL.

V usage is TRBV7-2 and J usage is TRBJ1-3; D is possibly TRBD1 (6 bases). This CDR3 has 16 amino acids. Germline V gene lookup returns CDR1 SGHTA and CDR2 FQGNSA. The ends were cut back, 7 bases at V and 1 base at J, with 17 bases in the middle. The DNA of the CDR3 is TGTGCCAGCAAGACAGGAGGGTTGAGTTCTGGAAACACCATATATTTT. It encodes CASKTGGLSSGNTIYF.

This chain connects TRBV28 to TRBJ2-3; D call uncertain. The germline gives CDR1 MDHEN, CDR2 SYDVKM. The CDR3 is 15 amino acids. V was shortened by 3 bases and J by 0 bases, with 10 bases between the two germline ends. The CDR3 here is CASSFLDPSTDTQYF. The CDR3 region has the DNA TGTGCCAGCAGTTTTTTGGACCCTAGCACAGATACGCAGTATTTT.

This chain joins TRBV5-6 and TRBJ2-7; 10 bases map to TRBD2. The CDR3 consists of 17 residues. Germline CDR1 and CDR2: SGHDT and YYEEEE. V lost 4 bases to trimming and J lost 2 bases; unmatched junction nucleotides: 12. CDR3 coding DNA: TGTGCCAGCAGCGGGGACGGGCTAGCGGGGGTCACCTACGAGCAGTACTTC. Its translation is CASSGDGLAGVTYEQYF. The entire variable domain, with the rest obtained from reference TRBV5-6 and TRBJ2-7, is as follows: DAGVTQSPTHLIKTRGQQVTLRCSPKSGHDTVSWYQQALGQGPQFIFQYYEEEERQRGNFPDRFSGHQFPNYSSELNVNALLLGDSALYLCASSGDGLAGVTYEQYFGPGTRLTVT.

V and J are TRBV15 and TRBJ1-2; 9 bases line up with TRBD1. The ends lost 2 bases at V and 2 bases at J; junction bases unmatched: 6. The CDR3 extends over 16 amino acids. Per the germline V gene, CDR1 is LNHNV and CDR2 is YYDKDF (reference sequence). CDR3 loop: CATSRWRGTGNYGYTF. In DNA form, the CDR3 reads TGTGCCACCAGCAGATGGAGGGGGACAGGGAACTATGGCTACACCTTC.